This T cell receptor (beta chain) was observed in a study of blood T cell repertoires in COVID-19. Authors' processing steps: How many nucleated cells were present was estimated from reference gene primer amplification. Here immunoSEQ multiplex PCR was the method, and the copy in TCRdb shows in-frame clones only, minus some. That table supplies the V and J calls and clone size; D and trimming were determined from the DNA. The sample lists around 110,000 clones, approximately 87% occurring once. Trimming cost V 4 bases and J 0 bases, with 10 bases left between them. CDR1 LGHDT and CDR2 YNNKEL come from the germline V gene (reference sequence). This CDR3 contains 14 residues.

The chain combines TRBV3-1 (or the pseudogene TRBV3-2) with TRBJ2-7; no firm D call. This receptor was identified in a man aged 25 to 45 with acute or convalescent COVID-19. The sequencing sample was made of peripheral blood. CDR3 sequence (DNA): TGTGCCAGCAGCCCTACTTTAAGCTCCTACGAGCAGTACTTC. It codes for CASSPTLSSYEQYF.